A single sample gave rise to the 2 T cell receptor beta chains below, sequenced in a study of blood T cell repertoires in COVID-19. TCRdb's table, derived via immunoSEQ multiplex PCR, lists solely in-frame clones and lacks some. The table has 150,000 to 200,000 clones, more than 70% seen once. Sequenced: peripheral blood. These receptors were collected from a man in his forties or fifties with active or convalescent COVID-19.

A single count supports this clone. J is TRBJ1-2 and V is TRBV4-2; 8 bases are shared with TRBD1. The CDR3 consists of 15 residues. From germline, CDR1 is LGHNA and CDR2 YNFKEQ. Trimming at V came to 1 base and at J to 8 bases, leaving 9 bases not matched to a gene. CDR3 region: CASSQAGDRSWGYTF. CDR3 coding DNA: TGTGCCAGCAGCCAAGCCGGGGACAGGTCGTGGGGCTACACCTTC.

The genes are TRBV12-5 and TRBJ2-3; weak D call: TRBD1 (6 bases). CDR1 is LGHNT, CDR2 FRNRAP, per germline. V lost 5 bases and J lost 2, with 17 bases in between. CDR3 length: 16 residues. CDR3 protein: CASGPPDRSDTDTQYF. The CDR3 DNA follows: TGTGCTAGTGGTCCCCCCGACAGGTCTGACACAGATACGCAGTATTTT.